These T cell receptor beta chains were read from a single sample in a study of blood T cells in healthy people across ages. TCRdb called the 5' RACE reads again in MiXCR, with one record for every CDR3 protein. The data contain about 970,000 distinct CDR3 sequences, roughly 51% of them seen just once; the ten biggest clones take up about 22%. Material for sequencing was blood. The receptors were sampled from a woman in her sixties or seventies in good health. The CDR3 runs from the conserved cysteine through the conserved F or W. A D gene is named only where the DNA matches it firmly. Part of the rows lack a size; the others show once, few, many or a class for expanded clones.

>TRBV20-1|.|13|TRBJ2-1|TRBD2
TGCAGTGCTGGCCTAGCGGGGACCAATGAGCAGTTCTTC
CSAGLAGTNEQFF
>TRBV6-5|.|15|TRBJ2-1|.
TGTGCCAGCAGTTACAGGACTAACTCCTACAATGAGCAGTTCTTC
CASSYRTNSYNEQFF
>TRBV6-4|.|15|TRBJ2-1|TRBD2
TGTGCCAGCAGTCGAAGCGGGAGTGGCGGTAATGAGCAGTTCTTC
CASSRSGSGGNEQFF
>TRBV5-1|.|17|TRBJ2-1|TRBD2
TGCGCCAGCAGCGCTCGACTAGCGAAGAGCTCCTACAATGAGCAGTTCTTC
CASSARLAKSSYNEQFF
>TRBV7-9|.|17|TRBJ2-1|TRBD2
TGTGCCAGCAGCTCTGGGGAGTTAGTAGCGGGATTTTATGAGCAGTTCTTC
CASSSGELVAGFYEQFF
>TRBV7-7|.|17|TRBJ2-1|.
TGTGCCAGCAGCTTAGCAAAATGGACTCCCGAGATCAATGAGCAGTTCTTC
CASSLAKWTPEINEQFF
>TRBV12-3/TRBV12-4|.|14|TRBJ2-6|.
TGTGCCAGCAGTTACAGCCCTGGGGCCAACGTCCTGACTTTC
CASSYSPGANVLTF
>TRBV10-3|few|14|TRBJ1-2|.
TGTGCCATCAGACCGGACAGTCCCAACTATGGCTACACCTTC
CAIRPDSPNYGYTF
>TRBV4-3|many|17|TRBJ2-4|.
TGCGCCAGCAGCCAAGTTTTCCTAGGACGAGCCAAAAACATTCAGTACTTC
CASSQVFLGRAKNIQYF
>TRBV18|.|16|TRBJ2-5|TRBD2
TGTGCCAGCTCACCAGTCACAGCGGGGCATTTGGAGACCCAGTACTTC
CASSPVTAGHLETQYF
>TRBV12-3/TRBV12-4|.|12|TRBJ2-7|.
TGTGCCAGCACCGCGGGATCCTACGAGCAGTACTTC
CASTAGSYEQYF
>TRBV12-3/TRBV12-4|few|16|TRBJ1-4|.
TGTGCCAGCAGTTGGGCTACGGCGGGGACTAATGAAAAACTGTTTTTT
CASSWATAGTNEKLFF
>TRBV6-5|.|15|TRBJ2-1|TRBD2
TGTGCCAGCCACACTGGGACTAGCGGGAAAGGTGAGCAGTTCTTC
CASHTGTSGKGEQFF
>TRBV20-1|.|16|TRBJ2-6|.
TGCAGTGCTGAAGGACAGAACCCCTCTGGGGCCAACGTCCTGACTTTC
CSAEGQNPSGANVLTF
>TRBV20-1|.|14|TRBJ2-7|TRBD2
TGCAGTGCTAGCGGTCTAGCGGAGTCCTACGAGCAGTACTTC
CSASGLAESYEQYF
>TRBV3-1|.|16|TRBJ2-5|.
TGTGCCAGCAGCCCCCGAAGTGTGAGCGGATTAGAGACCCAGTACTTC
CASSPRSVSGLETQYF
>TRBV2|.|15|TRBJ1-6|.
TGTGCCAGCAGTGCTGGCGGGGCCGGGAATTCACCCCTCCACTTT
CASSAGGAGNSPLHF